The 5 T cell receptor beta chains listed next were all sequenced from one sample in a study of cytomegalovirus exposure and HLA in healthy donors. The PCR employed 60 Vbeta primers together with 13 Jbeta primers. Sequencing used immunoSEQ multiplex PCR; TCRdb keeps in-frame clones, though not all of them. The table has 140,000 to 150,000 clones, around 75% seen once; the top ten hold almost 4.5%. The material sequenced was PBMCs. Receptor source: a man between 60 and 75 years old in good health and CMV-seronegative.

This clone turned up a few times. The gene calls are TRBV28 and TRBJ2-6; possibly TRBD1 for D (6 bases). This CDR3 comprises 16 residues. Germline V gene sequence: CDR1 MDHEN, CDR2 SYDVKM. V was pared by 5 bases and J by 1 base, with 12 bases between. The CDR3 sequence is CASSISGASGANVLTF. Here the CDR3 DNA reads TGTGCCAGCAGTATCTCAGGGGCATCTGGGGCCAACGTCCTGACTTTC.

In the case of this clone: In the same sample, other DNA sequences code for this CDR3. The genes are TRBV28 and TRBJ1-2; no clear D. The CDR3 consists of 10 residues. Per the germline V gene, CDR1 is MDHEN and CDR2 is SYDVKM. V lost 6 bases and J 5 bases, leaving 4 bases between the germline ends. The CDR3 spells CASSRYGYTF. For the CDR3, the DNA is TGTGCCAGCAGCAGGTATGGCTACACCTTC.

The rearrangement links TRBV7-3 to TRBJ1-1, with 12 bases aligning to TRBD1. The V gene's germline CDR1 is SGHTA and CDR2 FQGTGA. Trimming at V came to 4 bases and at J to 0 bases, leaving 12 bases not matched to a gene. The CDR3 contains 19 residues. The CDR3 is CASSSVGGQGAGVNTEAFF. The CDR3 DNA is TGTGCCAGCAGCTCGGTGGGGGGACAGGGGGCCGGAGTGAACACTGAAGCTTTCTTT. Full variable domain (remainder filled in from reference TRBV7-3 and TRBJ1-1): GAGVSQTPSNKVTEKGKYVELRCDPISGHTALYWYRQSLGQGPEFLIYFQGTGAADDSGLPNDRFFAVRPEGSVSTLKIQRTERGDSAVYLCASSSVGGQGAGVNTEAFFGQGTRLTVV.

V and J are TRBV6-5 and TRBJ1-4, with a weak D call TRBD1 (6 bases). Germline V gene data show CDR1 as MNHEY and CDR2 as SVGAGI. The CDR3 loop spans 14 amino acids. Trimming stripped 6 bases from V and 4 bases from J, with 12 bases between. The CDR3 region has the DNA TGTGCCAGCAGCTCCGGGACACATAATGAAAAACTGTTTTTT. It codes for CASSSGTHNEKLFF.

The rearrangement links TRBV9 to TRBJ1-2, with 11 bases fitting TRBD1. Trimming at V came to 3 bases and at J to 1 base, leaving 2 bases not matched to a gene. This CDR3 contains 15 residues. Germline CDR1 reads SGDLS; CDR2 reads YYNGEE. The CDR3 sequence: CASSGGQGVNYGYTF. The DNA of the CDR3 is TGTGCCAGCAGCGGGGGACAGGGGGTTAACTATGGCTACACCTTC.